The 14 T cell receptor beta chains listed next were all sequenced from one sample in a study of early T cells in non-severe SARS-CoV-2 infection. TCRdb processed the 5' RACE reads anew with MiXCR; each CDR3 protein has one entry. This table holds some 40,000 distinct CDR3 sequences, around 5% found once. Input material: whole blood. The receptors shown here come from an adult who was a healthcare worker with PCR-confirmed SARS-CoV-2 infection or an uninfected control (not recorded which).

This clonotype was counted ten times or more. The chain combines TRBV2 with TRBJ1-5; TRBD1 matches 9 bases. The CDR3 is 15 amino acids. V was clipped by 8 bases and J by 3 bases; unmatched bases: 8. The V gene's germline CDR1 is SNHLY and CDR2 FYNNEI. DNA of the CDR3: TGTGCCAGCTCCAGACAGGGGGATTTCAATCAGCCCCAGCATTTT. Protein: CASSRQGDFNQPQHF.

Concerning this clonotype: Just one base apart from a much larger clone, this may be a read error. The chain employs TRBV7-6 and TRBJ2-1, with D tentatively TRBD1 or TRBD2 (5 bases each). Germline V gene sequence: CDR1 SGHVS, CDR2 FNYEAQ. The V end lost 0 bases, the J end lost 3 bases, and 6 bases lay between the germline ends. This CDR3 spans 14 amino acids. The CDR3 DNA is TGTGCCAGCAGCTTAGCGGGGGACTACAATGAGCAGTTCTTC. Its protein is CASSLAGDYNEQFF.

This clonotype was observed many times. Germline and junction disagree at one end, which may indicate a read error. This chain joins TRBV20-1 and TRBJ1-4, with D maybe TRBD1 (5 bases). Per germline, CDR1 DFQATT and CDR2 SNEGSKA (reference sequence). The CDR3 sequence is 12 residues long. CDR3 sequence: CSARFIAELQVF. CDR3 coding DNA: TGCAGTGCTAGGTTTATAGCAGAATTACAGGTTTTT.

This clonotype was picked up many times. V and J are TRBV7-2 and TRBJ2-7; tentative D call: TRBD1 (5 bases). The germline V gene encodes CDR1 SGHTA and CDR2 FQGNSA. CDR3 size: 15 residues. V lost 2 bases, J lost 5 bases, and 16 bases lay in between. The CDR3, as DNA: TGTGCCAGCAGCTTATCTAGTCAGGGAATCCACGAGCAGTACTTC. This sequence encodes CASSLSSQGIHEQYF.

The table lists this clonotype with a few counts. The rearrangement uses TRBV7-2 and TRBJ2-7; D ambiguous. CDR1 SGHTA and CDR2 FQGNSA come from the germline V gene. This CDR3 comprises 12 residues. V lost 5 bases and J lost 4, with 9 bases in between. The CDR3 reads CASSPTSYEQYF. The DNA of the CDR3 is TGTGCCAGCAGCCCGACCTCTTACGAGCAGTACTTC.

This clonotype was observed at least ten times. The chain has TRBV7-3 and TRBJ2-2; D assignment may be TRBD1 or TRBD2 (5 bases each). CDR3 length: 16 amino acids. V lost 5 bases, J lost 4 bases, and 17 bases lay in between. Germline CDR1 reads SGHTA; CDR2 reads FQGTGA. The chain's CDR3 is CASSLGAQVTTGELFF. The DNA for the CDR3 is TGTGCCAGCAGCCTCGGGGCCCAGGTGACCACCGGGGAGCTGTTTTTT.

This clonotype appeared a few times. This chain links TRBV19 with TRBJ2-7, with 10 bases that match TRBD2. J lost 5 bases, V lost 1 base, and 5 bases had no gene match. Germline V gives CDR1 LNHDA, CDR2 SQIVND (reference sequence). The CDR3 runs 15 residues. The CDR3 bases are TGTGCCAGTAGTATAGGCACTAGCGGGATCGACGAGCAGTACTTC. Translation: CASSIGTSGIDEQYF.

This clonotype has just a few counts. This chain links TRBV29-1 with TRBJ2-3; D is uncertain. V was shortened by 4 bases and J by 0 bases, with 11 bases between the two germline ends. The CDR3 sequence is 14 residues long. CDR1 and CDR2 from the germline V gene are SQVTM and ANQGSEA. CDR3 sequence: CSVVAGSSTDTQYF. CDR3 sequence (DNA): TGCAGCGTTGTGGCAGGTTCGAGCACAGATACGCAGTATTTT.

This clonotype was seen many times. The gene calls are TRBV30 and TRBJ2-1, with a weak D call TRBD2 (5 bases). The CDR3 is 10 amino acids. V lost 8 bases and J 12 bases, leaving 14 bases between the germline ends. CDR1 is GTSNPN and CDR2 is SVGIG in the germline V gene (reference sequence). This CDR3 is CALERGWQFF. CDR3 DNA: TGTGCCCTAGAACGGGGTTGGCAGTTCTTC. The whole variable domain, remainder taken from reference TRBV30 and TRBJ2-1, is SQTIHQWPATLVQPVGSPLSLECTVEGTSNPNLYWYRQAAGRGLQLLFYSVGIGQISSEVPQNLSASRPQDRQFILSSKKLLLSDSGFYLCALERGWQFFGPGTRLTVL.

The chain carries TRBV2 and TRBJ1-1; no clear D gene. This CDR3 spans 16 amino acids. V dropped 2 bases and J dropped 7 bases, with 20 bases sitting between them. Germline V gene data show CDR1 as SNHLY and CDR2 as FYNNEI. The CDR3 is CASSEISWKGNGEAFF. In DNA, the CDR3 is TGTGCCAGCAGTGAAATTTCCTGGAAGGGCAACGGTGAAGCTTTCTTT.

This clonotype was counted at least ten times. V is TRBV11-2 and J is TRBJ2-3; no clear D. CDR1 is SGHAT, CDR2 FQNNGV, per germline. Trimming shortened V by 3 bases and J by 3 bases, and 4 bases separated the two germline ends. The length of the CDR3 is 12 residues. CDR3 protein: CASSFETDTQYF. CDR3 in DNA: TGTGCCAGCAGCTTCGAAACAGATACGCAGTATTTT.

The rearrangement links TRBV21-1 to TRBJ1-5; the D call of TRBD1 is as the table states it, not checked on the DNA. TRBV21-1 is described as a pseudogene. The CDR3 has 16 amino acids. The chain's CDR3 is CASSKALWDDNQPQHF. CDR3 nucleotides: TGTGCCAGCAGCAAAGCGCTGTGGGACGACAATCAGCCCCAGCATTTT.

At least ten counts were recorded for this clonotype. V usage is TRBV11-3 and J usage is TRBJ2-2; 12 bases are a match to TRBD2. The CDR3 covers 17 residues. V trimming: 5 bases; J trimming: 6 bases; junction bases outside the gene matches: 10. Per germline, CDR1 SGHNT and CDR2 YENEEA. This chain's CDR3 is CASSRDLTSGSSGELFF. CDR3 nucleotide sequence: TGTGCCAGCAGCCGAGATCTGACTAGCGGGAGTTCCGGGGAGCTGTTTTTT.

V is TRBV20-1 and J is TRBJ2-2, with a possible D match to TRBD2 (5 bases). Germline CDR1 is DFQATT and CDR2 is SNEGSKA (reference sequence). Trimming shortened V by 5 bases and J by 4 bases, and 17 bases separated the two germline ends. The CDR3 covers 15 residues. CDR3 sequence reads: CSAALPGWSTGELFF. The CDR3 nucleotides read TGCAGTGCTGCTCTCCCGGGGTGGAGCACCGGGGAGCTGTTTTTT.